These 8 T cell receptor beta chains came from one sample sequenced in a study of shared clonotypes between healthy human individuals (TCRdb year 2020). The method behind the library was the immunoSEQ multiplex PCR assay. TCRdb mirrors the immuneACCESS table, restricted to in-frame sequences. Some clones are absent from its copies; in checked studies, under half trace to an unresolved V gene, and the reason for the others is unknown. For this sample the table gives hundreds of thousands of clones, of which roughly 91% were detected only once. The ten most abundant clones make up roughly 15% of the sample. The sequenced sample consisted of memory CD8+ T cells sorted from blood. The cell subset or site label here, explained by the study, means: CD45RO+ cells pooled with CCR7-negative TemRA cells. The receptors derive from a man between 18 and 35 years old in good health.

The V gene is TRBV11-1, the J gene TRBJ1-1; 9 nucleotides match TRBD1. The CDR3 is 15 amino acids. The germline V gene encodes CDR1 SGHAT and CDR2 FQDESV (reference sequence). The J segment lost 4 bases and the V segment lost 1 base, leaving 4 bases of the junction unmatched. As DNA, the CDR3 is TGTGCCAGCAGCTTAGGAACAGGGGGCGGCACTGAAGCTTTCTTT. It is translated as CASSLGTGGGTEAFF.

The chain is built from TRBV7-9 and TRBJ1-1, with a possible D match to TRBD1 (5 bases). V dropped 1 base and J dropped 11 bases, with 17 bases sitting between them. Germline-derived CDR1 and CDR2 are SEHNR and FQNEAQ (reference sequence). The CDR3 runs to 14 residues. This chain's CDR3 is CASSLVPMPGRAFF. CDR3 DNA sequence: TGTGCCAGCAGCTTAGTACCTATGCCAGGGAGGGCTTTCTTT.

The chain couples TRBV28 to TRBJ1-5, with 10 bases matching TRBD1. The CDR3 extends over 14 amino acids. Germline CDR1 reads MDHEN; CDR2 reads SYDVKM. The junction had 6 bases not matched to a gene; V was cut back by 7 bases and J by 6 bases. In DNA, the CDR3 is TGTGCCAGCAAGGGGGACAGGGGAAGTCAGCCCCAGCATTTT. Protein sequence: CASKGDRGSQPQHF.

The J gene is TRBJ2-4, the V gene TRBV5-4; weak D call: TRBD2 (5 bases). The germline V gene has CDR1 SGHNT and CDR2 YYREEE (reference sequence). This CDR3 region has 13 residues. The V and J ends lost 0 bases and 8 bases respectively, with 9 bases between them. For the CDR3, the DNA is TGTGCCAGCAGCTTGGATCCCGGGGACATTCAGTACTTC. It yields the protein CASSLDPGDIQYF.

V is TRBV4-1 and J is TRBJ1-1; D unresolved. The ends were cut back, 2 bases at V and 1 base at J, with 11 bases in the middle. The CDR3 loop spans 15 amino acids. Looked up from germline, CDR1 is MGHRA and CDR2 is YSYEKL. Here the CDR3 reads CASSQLTDGNTEAFF. Here the CDR3 DNA reads TGCGCCAGCAGCCAACTAACGGACGGGAACACTGAAGCTTTCTTT.

This clone has ten or more counts. The V gene is TRBV5-5, the J gene TRBJ2-7, with 7 positions matching TRBD2. Trimming removed 2 bases from V and 3 bases from J; junction bases left unmatched: 5. This CDR3 region has 14 residues. Germline-derived CDR1 and CDR2 are SGHKS and YYEKEE (reference sequence). CDR3 sequence: CASSFGASGYEQYF. The CDR3 region has the DNA TGTGCCAGCAGCTTTGGGGCTAGCGGCTACGAGCAGTACTTC.

The chain employs TRBV5-4 and TRBJ1-1; TRBD1 matches 8 bases. The CDR3 extends over 15 amino acids. CDR1 and CDR2 (germline): SGHNT, YYREEE (reference sequence). The V segment lost 4 bases and the J segment 4 bases; nucleotides outside the gene matches: 9. CDR3 sequence: CASSPTDRDSTEAFF. CDR3 bases: TGTGCCAGCAGCCCTACGGACAGGGATTCCACTGAAGCTTTCTTT.

V is TRBV7-2 and J is TRBJ1-2, with 8 bases that match TRBD1. The CDR3 spans 15 residues. CDR1 and CDR2 (germline): SGHTA, FQGNSA. Trimming took 5 bases from V and 7 from J; bases not matched to a gene: 12. CDR3 bases: TGTGCCAGCAGCCCAGGGACAGGTTGGTCGGGTGGCTACACCTTC. It encodes CASSPGTGWSGGYTF.